This T cell receptor (beta chain) was found in a study of blood T cell repertoires in COVID-19. About the research overall: The United States, Italy and Spain were the sources of the acute and convalescent COVID-19 samples. T cells, B-cell-depleted T cells, or PBMCs supplied cDNA or gDNA.

Original methodology: Reference gene primer amplification gave estimated nucleated cell counts. Assay used: immunoSEQ multiplex PCR; TCRdb lists only in-frame clones, some missing. V, J and clone size derive from that table, while D and trimming were established from the DNA sequence. The table records around 260,000 clones, roughly 85% of them present only once. This clone was seen a handful of times. The CDR3 is 18 residues long. Germline V gives CDR1 SGDLS, CDR2 YYNGEE. The V gene end was trimmed by 0 bases and the J gene end by 4 bases; junction bases not matched to a gene: 10. The chain is built from TRBV9 and TRBJ2-1; 10 nucleotides agree with TRBD2. This TCR was sampled from a woman in her twenties or thirties with active or convalescent COVID-19. Material for sequencing was peripheral blood. CDR3 residues: CASSVALAGARAYNEQFF. CDR3 in DNA: TGTGCCAGCAGCGTAGCCCTAGCGGGGGCCAGAGCTTACAATGAGCAGTTCTTC.